Listed below are T cell receptor beta chains from one sample, sequenced in a study of Ad26.COV2.S vaccination and SARS-CoV-2 variants. Libraries were prepared by immunoSEQ multiplex PCR; TCRdb keeps only in-frame clonotypes and omits some of them. The sample contains around 300,000 clones, about 88% of which appear only once. Source: peripheral blood, taken in a trial of Ad26.COV2.S vaccine versus placebo. These receptor sequences come from a person aged 18-65 years who received the Ad26.COV2.S COVID-19 vaccine or a placebo. Each CDR3 is given with its conserved first and last residue. Fields, in order: clone size, V gene, D gene, CDR3 length, J gene, CDR3 DNA, CDR3 protein. The D gene is left open where the match is weak. Clone size is not always given. Where it is, it says once, few, many or a class for expanded clones.

abundance: .; v_gene: TRBV28; d_gene: TRBD2; len: 14; j_gene: TRBJ2-1; CDR3nt: TGTGCCAGCAGTTTTACTAGCGGGAGAGATGAGCAGTTCTTC; CDR3aa: CASSFTSGRDEQFF
abundance: .; v_gene: TRBV18; d_gene: .; len: 14; j_gene: TRBJ2-5; CDR3nt: TGTGCCAGCTCACCACGGGAGGAGGGGAAGACCCAGTACTTC; CDR3aa: CASSPREEGKTQYF
abundance: few; v_gene: TRBV5-4; d_gene: .; len: 15; j_gene: TRBJ1-1; CDR3nt: TGTGCCAGCAGCTTGGAGCTGGGGCTGAACACTGAAGCTTTCTTT; CDR3aa: CASSLELGLNTEAFF
abundance: .; v_gene: TRBV2; d_gene: .; len: 13; j_gene: TRBJ1-1; CDR3nt: TGTGCCAGCAGTTTGCCGTTGAACACTGAAGCTTTCTTT; CDR3aa: CASSLPLNTEAFF
abundance: .; v_gene: TRBV18; d_gene: .; len: 13; j_gene: TRBJ2-1; CDR3nt: TGTGCCAGCTCACCAAGCAGCTACAATGAGCAGTTCTTC; CDR3aa: CASSPSSYNEQFF
abundance: .; v_gene: TRBV29-1; d_gene: .; len: 14; j_gene: TRBJ2-5; CDR3nt: TGCAGCGTTGCTTACCTCGCCGGCGGAGAGACCCAGTACTTC; CDR3aa: CSVAYLAGGETQYF
abundance: many; v_gene: TRBV28; d_gene: .; len: 16; j_gene: TRBJ1-3; CDR3nt: TGTGCCAGCAGTTTATCTCTCACGGGCTCTGGAAACACCATATATTTT; CDR3aa: CASSLSLTGSGNTIYF
abundance: .; v_gene: TRBV9; d_gene: .; len: 13; j_gene: TRBJ1-6; CDR3nt: TGTGCCAGCAGCGTAGATTATAATTCACCCCTCCACTTT; CDR3aa: CASSVDYNSPLHF
abundance: .; v_gene: TRBV29-1; d_gene: .; len: 13; j_gene: TRBJ2-5; CDR3nt: TGCAGCGCTGAAGCAGGGGTCGGGGAGACCCAGTACTTC; CDR3aa: CSAEAGVGETQYF
abundance: .; v_gene: TRBV12-3/TRBV12-4; d_gene: .; len: 11; j_gene: TRBJ2-7; CDR3nt: TGTGCCAGCAGGGCATCCTACGAGCAGTACTTC; CDR3aa: CASRASYEQYF
abundance: .; v_gene: TRBV7-9; d_gene: .; len: 13; j_gene: TRBJ2-7; CDR3nt: TGTGCCAGCAGCCCCGGACAAATCTACGAGCAGTACTTC; CDR3aa: CASSPGQIYEQYF
abundance: .; v_gene: TRBV2; d_gene: TRBD2; len: 15; j_gene: TRBJ2-1; CDR3nt: TGTGCCAGCACCCCACTAGCGGGGGGGACAAATGAGCAGTTCTTC; CDR3aa: CASTPLAGGTNEQFF
abundance: .; v_gene: TRBV7-2; d_gene: .; len: 15; j_gene: TRBJ2-7; CDR3nt: TGTGCCAGCAGCTTAGATTTCGGCAGGGTAAACGAGCAGTACTTC; CDR3aa: CASSLDFGRVNEQYF
abundance: .; v_gene: TRBV29-1; d_gene: .; len: 16; j_gene: TRBJ2-7; CDR3nt: TGCAGCGTTGACATCCCGAGGAGGGGGAGCTCCTACGAGCAGTACTTC; CDR3aa: CSVDIPRRGSSYEQYF
abundance: .; v_gene: TRBV7-8; d_gene: TRBD1; len: 16; j_gene: TRBJ1-6; CDR3nt: TGTGCCAGCAGCGCGCCGGGACAGGGGGCCAATTCACCCCTCCACTTT; CDR3aa: CASSAPGQGANSPLHF
abundance: .; v_gene: TRBV6-2/TRBV6-3; d_gene: TRBD1; len: 16; j_gene: TRBJ1-1; CDR3nt: TGTGCCAGCAGTTACACTCAGGGGGCGATGAACACTGAAGCTTTCTTT; CDR3aa: CASSYTQGAMNTEAFF
abundance: .; v_gene: TRBV11-2; d_gene: .; len: 15; j_gene: TRBJ2-3; CDR3nt: TGTGCCAGCAGCTTAGTGGGCACTCTCACAGATACGCAGTATTTT; CDR3aa: CASSLVGTLTDTQYF
abundance: .; v_gene: TRBV5-6; d_gene: .; len: 14; j_gene: TRBJ1-4; CDR3nt: TGTGCCAGCAGCAGGCCGGGGATTGGTGAAAAACTGTTTTTT; CDR3aa: CASSRPGIGEKLFF
abundance: .; v_gene: TRBV28; d_gene: TRBD2; len: 13; j_gene: TRBJ2-7; CDR3nt: TGTGCCACCCCGACTAGCGGGAGCCACGAGCAGTACTTC; CDR3aa: CATPTSGSHEQYF
abundance: .; v_gene: TRBV4-3; d_gene: .; len: 13; j_gene: TRBJ2-7; CDR3nt: TGCGCCAGCAGCCAGGGAAGACTCTACGAGCAGTACTTC; CDR3aa: CASSQGRLYEQYF
abundance: .; v_gene: TRBV4-2; d_gene: TRBD1; len: 15; j_gene: TRBJ1-2; CDR3nt: TGTGCCAGCAGCCAAGAGGACAGGAGCTACTATGGCTACACCTTC; CDR3aa: CASSQEDRSYYGYTF
abundance: .; v_gene: TRBV27; d_gene: .; len: 14; j_gene: TRBJ2-3; CDR3nt: TGTGCCAGCAGTTTCTGGGCGAGCACAGATACGCAGTATTTT; CDR3aa: CASSFWASTDTQYF
abundance: .; v_gene: TRBV27; d_gene: TRBD2; len: 14; j_gene: TRBJ2-7; CDR3nt: TGTGCCAGCAGTGTAAGCGGGAACTCCTACGAGCAGTACTTC; CDR3aa: CASSVSGNSYEQYF
abundance: .; v_gene: TRBV27; d_gene: .; len: 17; j_gene: TRBJ2-3; CDR3nt: TGTGCCAGCACCCTTAAGGGCCCGGGCCTTAGCACAGATACGCAGTATTTT; CDR3aa: CASTLKGPGLSTDTQYF
abundance: .; v_gene: TRBV7-2; d_gene: .; len: 14; j_gene: TRBJ1-2; CDR3nt: TGTGCCAGCAACCCTCCGGGCAGTAACTATGGCTACACCTTC; CDR3aa: CASNPPGSNYGYTF
abundance: few; v_gene: TRBV5-4; d_gene: .; len: 14; j_gene: TRBJ2-7; CDR3nt: TGTGCCAGCAGCCGGTCCAGGGAATCCTACGAGCAGTACTTC; CDR3aa: CASSRSRESYEQYF
abundance: .; v_gene: TRBV30; d_gene: TRBD2; len: 15; j_gene: TRBJ2-7; CDR3nt: TGTGCCTGGGGGGGTAGAGGGAGGGCCTCCTACGAGCAGTACTTC; CDR3aa: CAWGGRGRASYEQYF
abundance: .; v_gene: TRBV4-1; d_gene: .; len: 16; j_gene: TRBJ2-7; CDR3nt: TGCGCCAGCAGCCCTCGAGATCTTACGGGTGGCTACGAGCAGTACTTC; CDR3aa: CASSPRDLTGGYEQYF
abundance: once; v_gene: TRBV5-1; d_gene: TRBD1; len: 12; j_gene: TRBJ1-1; CDR3nt: TGCGCCAGCGCATGGGACAGGGAAGAAGCTTTCTTT; CDR3aa: CASAWDREEAFF
abundance: .; v_gene: TRBV6-1; d_gene: .; len: 15; j_gene: TRBJ2-5; CDR3nt: TGTGCCAGCAGTGAAGTCCCAGGGTTAGGAGAGACCCAGTACTTC; CDR3aa: CASSEVPGLGETQYF
abundance: .; v_gene: TRBV6-2/TRBV6-3; d_gene: .; len: 15; j_gene: TRBJ2-7; CDR3nt: TGTGCCAGCAGTTATGATACAGGGAGGCCCTACGAGCAGTACTTC; CDR3aa: CASSYDTGRPYEQYF
abundance: .; v_gene: TRBV28; d_gene: .; len: 15; j_gene: TRBJ1-5; CDR3nt: TGTGCCAGCAGTCTTGGGGATTTTAGCAATCAGCCCCAGCATTTT; CDR3aa: CASSLGDFSNQPQHF
abundance: few; v_gene: TRBV5-1; d_gene: TRBD2; len: 15; j_gene: TRBJ2-2; CDR3nt: TGCGCCAGCAGCAACCCGGGGGGGCTGACCGGGGAGCTGTTTTTT; CDR3aa: CASSNPGGLTGELFF
abundance: .; v_gene: TRBV28; d_gene: .; len: 14; j_gene: TRBJ2-1; CDR3nt: TGTGCCAGCTCCCACAGCTACAGGTACAATGAGCAGTTCTTC; CDR3aa: CASSHSYRYNEQFF
abundance: .; v_gene: TRBV28; d_gene: .; len: 12; j_gene: TRBJ1-1; CDR3nt: TGTGCCAGCCTCCTCTCTGAGACTGAAGCTTTCTTT; CDR3aa: CASLLSETEAFF
abundance: once; v_gene: TRBV3-1/TRBV3-2; d_gene: TRBD2; len: 14; j_gene: TRBJ2-7; CDR3nt: TGTGCCAGCAGCCAAGCCCTCGGGGGGTACGAGCAGTACTTC; CDR3aa: CASSQALGGYEQYF
abundance: .; v_gene: TRBV16; d_gene: .; len: 15; j_gene: TRBJ2-4; CDR3nt: TGTGCCAGCAGCCAATGGGATCCGACCCAGCGAATTCAGTACTTC; CDR3aa: CASSQWDPTQRIQYF
abundance: .; v_gene: TRBV4-3; d_gene: .; len: 13; j_gene: TRBJ1-1; CDR3nt: TGCGCCAGCAGCCAAGATAGAGGCACTGAAGCTTTCTTT; CDR3aa: CASSQDRGTEAFF
abundance: .; v_gene: TRBV7-2; d_gene: TRBD1; len: 15; j_gene: TRBJ2-2; CDR3nt: TGTGCCAGCAGCAGAAGACAGGGTGGCACCGGGGAGCTGTTTTTT; CDR3aa: CASSRRQGGTGELFF
abundance: .; v_gene: TRBV19; d_gene: .; len: 14; j_gene: TRBJ2-6; CDR3nt: TGTGCCAGTACTCGTTTGTTTGGGGCCAACGTCCTGACTTTC; CDR3aa: CASTRLFGANVLTF
abundance: .; v_gene: TRBV9; d_gene: .; len: 12; j_gene: TRBJ1-4; CDR3nt: TGTGCCAGCAGCAGGGGGGATGAAAAACTGTTTTTT; CDR3aa: CASSRGDEKLFF
abundance: .; v_gene: TRBV19; d_gene: .; len: 12; j_gene: TRBJ2-2; CDR3nt: TGTGCCAGTAGTCAGAACACCGGGGAGCTGTTTTTT; CDR3aa: CASSQNTGELFF
abundance: .; v_gene: TRBV12-3/TRBV12-4; d_gene: .; len: 13; j_gene: TRBJ2-7; CDR3nt: TGTGCCAGCAGTTTTTTATCGTCCTACGAGCAGTACTTC; CDR3aa: CASSFLSSYEQYF
abundance: few; v_gene: TRBV14; d_gene: .; len: 14; j_gene: TRBJ2-7; CDR3nt: TGTGCCAGCGGTCCCGGGACACTGTACGAGAAGCAGTACTTC; CDR3aa: CASGPGTLYEKQYF
abundance: .; v_gene: TRBV7-2; d_gene: .; len: 12; j_gene: TRBJ2-7; CDR3nt: TGTGCCAGCAGCTTAGGGCGGGGCGAGCAGTACTTC; CDR3aa: CASSLGRGEQYF
abundance: .; v_gene: TRBV13; d_gene: TRBD1; len: 14; j_gene: TRBJ2-7; CDR3nt: TGTGCCAGCAGCTTAGGGACAGGGACCTACGAGCAGTACTTC; CDR3aa: CASSLGTGTYEQYF
abundance: .; v_gene: TRBV30; d_gene: .; len: 13; j_gene: TRBJ2-7; CDR3nt: TGTGCCTGGAGTGACCAGGGTCCCTACGAGCAGTACTTC; CDR3aa: CAWSDQGPYEQYF
abundance: .; v_gene: TRBV3-1/TRBV3-2; d_gene: .; len: 15; j_gene: TRBJ2-3; CDR3nt: TGTGCCAGCAGCCAAGAGGCGGGATTAGCAGATACGCAGTATTTT; CDR3aa: CASSQEAGLADTQYF
abundance: .; v_gene: TRBV5-1; d_gene: TRBD1; len: 16; j_gene: TRBJ1-5; CDR3nt: TGCGCCAGCAGCCCGGAGACGGGACAGCCGAATCAGCCCCAGCATTTT; CDR3aa: CASSPETGQPNQPQHF
abundance: .; v_gene: TRBV19; d_gene: TRBD2; len: 15; j_gene: TRBJ2-1; CDR3nt: TGTGCCAGTAGTCTTATAGCGGGAGCAGGTAATGAGCAGTTCTTC; CDR3aa: CASSLIAGAGNEQFF
abundance: .; v_gene: TRBV7-2; d_gene: TRBD1; len: 16; j_gene: TRBJ2-2; CDR3nt: TGTGCCAGCAGCTCTTGGGACAGGGGGTTGAACGGGGAGCTGTTTTTT; CDR3aa: CASSSWDRGLNGELFF
abundance: .; v_gene: TRBV5-1; d_gene: .; len: 14; j_gene: TRBJ2-2; CDR3nt: TGCGCCAGCAGCGACGACATCAACACCGGGGAGCTGTTTTTT; CDR3aa: CASSDDINTGELFF
abundance: .; v_gene: TRBV24-1; d_gene: .; len: 14; j_gene: TRBJ2-3; CDR3nt: TGTGCCACCAGTGATTCCAGGGAGACAGATACGCAGTATTTT; CDR3aa: CATSDSRETDTQYF
abundance: once; v_gene: TRBV19; d_gene: TRBD1; len: 13; j_gene: TRBJ1-5; CDR3nt: TGTGCCAGTTCTCCGGACAGGGGACAGCCCCAGCATTTT; CDR3aa: CASSPDRGQPQHF
abundance: .; v_gene: TRBV7-2; d_gene: .; len: 12; j_gene: TRBJ1-1; CDR3nt: TGTGCCAGCAGCGCAGTGGTGGCTGAAGCTTTCTTT; CDR3aa: CASSAVVAEAFF